This TCR beta chain derives from a study of human T cells and chemical hapten exposure. Sample time point: patch test 1, 2 weeks after DPC sensitization. Treatment reported: therapeutic diphenylcyclopropenone sensitization with weekly scalp DPC. This clonotype was recorded at least ten times. CDR1 is SQVTM and CDR2 is ANQGSEA in the germline V gene. V was clipped by 3 bases and J by 4 bases, with 9 bases between them. The CDR3 has 12 amino acids. Separate cDNA molecules received unique molecular identifiers, which the library attached to them. One entry per CDR3 protein results from TCRdb running MiXCR on the RACE reads. The sample lists around 380,000 distinct CDR3 sequences, 4.8% occurring once.

The rearrangement uses TRBV29-1 and TRBJ1-2; D is undetermined. This clonotype was sampled from a woman aged 45-65 years with alopecia areata. Some clones in this sample may be carry-over from other donors' samples. The sample consisted of whole blood, taken in connection with sensitization to the hapten diphenylcyclopropenone (DPC). CDR3 in DNA: TGCAGCGTTGATTCTGGCCCCTATGGCTACACCTTC. It translates to CSVDSGPYGYTF.